The clone carrying this T cell receptor beta chain was detected ten times or more. Its antigen is undetermined. The sample originates from a study of T cells in Graves' hyperthyroidism and ophthalmopathy. Study at large: Before treatment of any kind, peripheral blood was taken at initial diagnosis. Study-wide findings and caveats: The blood repertoire included most of the expanded thyroid clonotypes above 0.001. A model built on 13 V-J features separated ophthalmopathy from stable hyperthyroidism.

Amplification targeted TCR beta CDR3 regions from RNA transcripts. TCR CDR3 underwent first-round RT-PCR with the HTBI primer set. One entry per CDR3 protein results from TCRdb running MiXCR on the multiplex PCR reads. The top ten clones hold 7% to 9% of a sample with about 600,000 distinct CDR3 sequences, 13% to 15% of them seen once. Patients having uncontrolled infection, another autoimmune disease, pregnancy or lactation were not included. The receptor was derived from a woman aged 18-35 years with Graves' ophthalmopathy. Sequencing input: blood.

The CDR3, as DNA: TGCGCCAGCAGCCCGCCGGGAAGTAGCGGGAGGGCCAATGAGCAGTTCTTC. Translating it yields CASSPPGSSGRANEQFF. The V and J genes are TRBV5-1 and TRBJ2-1, with 11 bases that match TRBD2. Per germline, CDR1 SGHRS and CDR2 YFSETQ. There are 17 residues in the CDR3. Trimming at V came to 4 bases and at J to 6 bases, leaving 12 bases not matched to a gene.